The 23 T cell receptor beta chains given below trace back to one sample, sequenced in a study of T-cell memory formation after mild COVID-19. TCRdb re-derived calls from the 5' RACE reads in MiXCR, one entry per CDR3 protein. Of tens of thousands of distinct CDR3 sequences listed, under 7.5% are singletons. The specimen sequenced was PBMCs or a T cell subset sorted from them (not recorded which). Every receptor here comes from a man between 18 and 29 years old who had mild COVID-19 (a few samples of this study predate the infection). Cell type and time point are not known.

This chain joins TRBV19 and TRBJ2-5; D possibly matches TRBD1 or TRBD2 (5 bases each). The CDR3 spans 13 residues. Germline V CDR1 and CDR2: LNHDA, SQIVND (reference sequence). Deletions cut 6 bases from V and 6 bases from J, with 14 bases between. This chain's CDR3 is CASRGDDGKTQYF. In DNA form, the CDR3 reads TGTGCCAGTAGAGGGGACGACGGAAAGACCCAGTACTTC.

In its sample, this clonotype was seen a few times. CDR3 region: CASSFYRDPSYEQYF. The CDR3 coding sequence is TGTGCCAGCAGCTTCTACAGGGACCCCTCCTACGAGCAGTACTTC. V usage is TRBV11-2 and J usage is TRBJ2-7; D is perhaps TRBD1 (6 bases). CDR3 size: 15 residues. Trimming shortened V by 3 bases and J by 0 bases, and 12 bases separated the two germline ends. Germline CDR1 is SGHAT and CDR2 is FQNNGV.

The chain employs TRBV5-1 and TRBJ1-1, with no clear D. The ends were cut back, 3 bases at V and 5 bases at J, with 11 bases in the middle. This CDR3 spans 13 amino acids. Germline V gene data show CDR1 as SGHRS and CDR2 as YFSETQ. This chain's CDR3 is CASSSPDGTEAFF. Written as DNA, the CDR3 is TGCGCCAGCAGCTCTCCGGACGGGACTGAAGCTTTCTTT.

Only a few counts were recorded for this clonotype. This chain joins TRBV5-1 and TRBJ1-2, with D maybe TRBD1 (5 bases). Trimming removed 2 bases from V and 5 bases from J, with 10 bases in between. The CDR3 has 13 amino acids. Germline lookup yields CDR1 SGHRS and CDR2 YFSETQ. This CDR3 is CASSFGASYGYTF. The CDR3 nucleotides are TGCGCCAGCAGCTTCGGGGCCAGTTATGGCTACACCTTC.

The sample holds a few counts of this clonotype. This chain's CDR3 is CASSEVSYEQYF. The DNA of the CDR3 is TGTGCCAGCAGTGAGGTGTCCTACGAGCAGTACTTC. The chain employs TRBV7-9 and TRBJ2-7; D is uncertain. The CDR3 has 12 residues. The germline CDR1 and CDR2 sequences are SEHNR and FQNEAQ (reference sequence). Trimming left V 6 bases short and J 1 base short, with 7 bases between.

The chain combines TRBV7-2 with TRBJ1-5; the D is unclear. Germline V gene lookup returns CDR1 SGHTA and CDR2 FQGNSA. The CDR3 is 14 residues long. V lost 3 bases and J lost 5, with 11 bases in between. Here the CDR3 DNA reads TGTGCCAGCAGCTTCTCAGACACCGATCAGCCCCAGCATTTT. The encoded protein is CASSFSDTDQPQHF.

This clonotype was picked up a small number of times. CDR3 amino acids: CASSRTGSLAEQYF. The CDR3, as DNA: TGTGCCAGCAGCAGGACAGGTAGCCTAGCCGAGCAGTACTTC. This chain joins TRBV12-3 or TRBV12-4 and TRBJ2-7, with 7 bases fitting TRBD1. J was trimmed by 6 bases and V by 6 bases; bases with no gene match: 11. CDR3 size: 14 residues.

The chain recombines TRBV7-3 with TRBJ2-5, with D perhaps matching TRBD1 or TRBD2 (5 bases each). This CDR3 region has 13 residues. Per the germline V gene, CDR1 is SGHTA and CDR2 is FQGTGA. V was cut by 5 bases and J by 3 bases, with 10 bases left in between. This CDR3 is CASSKGPKETQYF. DNA for the CDR3: TGTGCCAGCAGCAAGGGACCCAAAGAGACCCAGTACTTC.

This clonotype came up many times. The gene calls are TRBV12-3 or TRBV12-4 and TRBJ2-1; D call uncertain. V was cut by 8 bases and J by 0 bases, with 17 bases left in between. CDR3 length: 16 residues. CDR3 coding DNA: TGTGCCAGCCGCCGGTGGGTCCTGAGCTCCTACAATGAGCAGTTCTTC. Its protein is CASRRWVLSSYNEQFF.

At least ten counts were recorded for this clonotype. This rearrangement joins TRBV6-6 to TRBJ2-7, with D maybe TRBD1 (6 bases). V was shortened by 2 bases and J by 4 bases, with 12 bases between the two germline ends. The CDR3 is 14 amino acids. Germline loops: CDR1 MNHNY, CDR2 SVGAGI (reference sequence). DNA for the CDR3: TGTGCCAGCAGTTACCGGCCCCAGGGGTACGAGCAGTACGTC. Translation gives CASSYRPQGYEQYV.

The V gene is TRBV27, the J gene TRBJ1-4; 8 bases are shared with TRBD1. This CDR3 has 15 amino acids. The germline V gene has CDR1 MNHEY and CDR2 SMNVEV (reference sequence). The trim removed 5 bases at V and 11 bases at J, leaving 13 bases unmatched. The CDR3 sequence is CASSTTGTGSYKLFF. DNA of the CDR3: TGTGCCAGCAGTACGACCGGGACAGGAAGCTACAAACTGTTTTTT.

This clonotype was detected many times. The rearrangement links TRBV7-2 to TRBJ2-1; D not certain. Trimming removed 1 base at V and 0 bases at J, with 7 bases between. The germline V gene encodes CDR1 SGHTA and CDR2 FQGNSA. This CDR3 region has 15 residues. CDR3 nucleotides: TGTGCCAGCAGCTTAGGGATGAGCTCCTACAATGAGCAGTTCTTC. Translated: CASSLGMSSYNEQFF. Full variable domain (missing parts from reference TRBV7-2 and TRBJ2-1): GAGVSQSPSNKVTEKGKDVELRCDPISGHTALYWYRQSLGQGLEFLIYFQGNSAPDKSGLPSDRFSAERTGGSVSTLTIQRTQQEDSAVYLCASSLGMSSYNEQFFGPGTRLTVL.

J is TRBJ2-3 and V is TRBV24-1, with TRBD2 identical over 10 bases. This CDR3 spans 18 amino acids. V was clipped by 4 bases and J by 2 bases; unmatched bases: 11. Germline loops: CDR1 KGHDR, CDR2 SFDVKD. CDR3 region: CATSDPGSSGGFTDTQYF. For the CDR3, the DNA is TGTGCCACCAGTGACCCGGGGTCTAGCGGGGGATTCACAGATACGCAGTATTTT.

This clonotype appeared a few times. The rearrangement uses TRBV3-1 and TRBJ2-7; no reliable D call. The CDR3 spans 11 residues. Deletions cut 1 base from V and 6 bases from J, with 4 bases between. CDR1 LGHDT and CDR2 YNNKEL come from the germline V gene (reference sequence). The CDR3 is CASSQGIEQYV. In DNA form, the CDR3 reads TGTGCCAGCAGCCAAGGTATCGAGCAGTACGTC.

The CDR3 here is CASSYFPPSQTESYEQYF. Written as DNA, the CDR3 is TGCGCCAGCAGCTATTTCCCACCCTCACAGACGGAATCCTACGAGCAGTACTTC. V and J are TRBV5-1 and TRBJ2-7; no reliable D call. Trimming shortened V by 3 bases and J by 1 base, and 23 bases separated the two germline ends. Germline CDR1 and CDR2: SGHRS and YFSETQ. CDR3 length equals 18 residues. Full variable domain (rest looked up from reference TRBV5-1 and TRBJ2-7): KAGVTQTPRYLIKTRGQQVTLSCSPISGHRSVSWYQQTPGQGLQFLFEYFSETQRNKGNFPGRFSGRQFSNSRSEMNVSTLELGDSALYLCASSYFPPSQTESYEQYFGPGTRLTVT.

This chain joins TRBV6-1 and TRBJ1-5; D uncertain. Trimming removed 6 bases at V and 5 bases at J, with 11 bases between. The CDR3 runs to 13 residues. From germline, CDR1 is MNHNS and CDR2 SASEGT. The CDR3 protein is CASSVDEHQPQHF. CDR3 nucleotide sequence: TGTGCCAGCAGCGTTGACGAGCATCAGCCCCAGCATTTT.

This clonotype has more than one count but fewer than ten. The chain recombines TRBV6-6 with TRBJ2-2; perhaps TRBD1 as D (5 bases). The CDR3 covers 14 residues. Germline V gives CDR1 MNHNY, CDR2 SVGAGI (reference sequence). V was clipped by 5 bases and J by 4 bases, with 11 bases between them. CDR3 amino acids: CASSDQGFTGELFF. In DNA form, the CDR3 reads TGTGCCAGCAGTGACCAGGGTTTCACCGGGGAGCTGTTTTTT.

There are many counts of this clonotype. The genes are TRBV5-1 and TRBJ2-3; no clear D gene. V was cut by 3 bases and J by 5 bases, with 10 bases left in between. The length of the CDR3 is 13 residues. The V gene's germline CDR1 is SGHRS and CDR2 YFSETQ. The CDR3 region is CASSYQELDTQYF. The CDR3 nucleotides are TGCGCCAGCAGCTATCAAGAGTTAGATACGCAGTATTTT.

Many counts were recorded for this clonotype. This rearrangement joins TRBV11-2 to TRBJ2-7, with D perhaps matching TRBD1 or TRBD2 (6 bases each). V was shortened by 3 bases and J by 2 bases, with 11 bases between the two germline ends. Germline CDR1 SGHAT, CDR2 FQNNGV. CDR3 size: 14 residues. The CDR3: CASSFGGLAYEQYF. The CDR3 coding sequence is TGTGCCAGCAGCTTCGGGGGCCTCGCCTACGAGCAGTACTTC.

The chain joins TRBV7-8 to TRBJ1-5; D is undetermined. CDR3 length: 11 residues. CDR1 and CDR2 from the germline V gene are SGHVS and FQNEAQ. Trimming shortened V by 8 bases and J by 5 bases, and 7 bases separated the two germline ends. The CDR3 nucleotides are TGTGCCAGCGGTATATATCAGCCCCAGCATTTT. This gives the protein CASGIYQPQHF.

Ten or more counts support this clonotype. This sequence joins TRBV7-9 and TRBJ2-6, with D uncertain. The CDR3 runs to 16 residues. The germline V and J ends were trimmed by 8 bases and 0 bases, with 14 bases remaining between them. Germline V gene lookup returns CDR1 SEHNR and CDR2 FQNEAQ (reference sequence). CDR3 coding DNA: TGTGCCAGCGGTAATCTGGGATCCTCTGGGGCCAACGTCCTGACTTTC. Its protein product is CASGNLGSSGANVLTF.

This clonotype showed up many times. The chain is built from TRBV20-1 and TRBJ2-3; TRBD2 agrees at 8 bases. CDR1 is DFQATT and CDR2 is SNEGSKA in the germline V gene (reference sequence). V was pared by 5 bases and J by 2 bases, with 9 bases of the junction left unmatched. The CDR3 length is 15 residues. In DNA, the CDR3 is TGCAGTGCTCCCGGGGGGGCCGGGAACACAGATACGCAGTATTTT. Its protein is CSAPGGAGNTDTQYF.

The rearrangement joins TRBV18 to TRBJ2-5; D is perhaps TRBD2 (7 bases). Germline CDR1 and CDR2: KGHSH and LQKENI. The CDR3 length is 15 residues. V was pared by 3 bases and J by 4 bases, with 15 bases between. CDR3 sequence (DNA): TGTGCCAGCTCACCCAGTACGGGGGGCAGAGAGACCCAGTACTTC. Translated, it gives CASSPSTGGRETQYF.